This entry is about one TCR beta chain. The antigen is unknown. V lost 0 bases, J lost 6 bases, and 10 bases lay in between. This CDR3 has 14 residues. Germline CDR1 SGDLS, CDR2 YYNGEE. The sample belongs to a study of blood T cells in healthy people across ages. Whole-study results and caveats: Older individuals had lower TCR beta diversity per million T cells (the decline was roughly linear).

Alongside a J-beta primer mix, a sample-barcoded 5' primer served in a second PCR lasting 7 to 11 cycles. Using its own MiXCR run on the 5' RACE reads, TCRdb lists one record per CDR3 protein. The repertoire includes 1.8 million or so distinct CDR3 sequences, 39% of them detected once, and roughly 23% sits in the top ten. Donors were healthy Caucasian individuals from Russia aged roughly 6 to 95. About 10 milliliters of peripheral blood were drawn from each donor into EDTA-treated tubes. Sequenced material: blood. This chain connects TRBV9 to TRBJ2-1; D not certain. This receptor was identified in a human donor in good health. The CDR3 region has the DNA TGTGCCAGCAGCGTAGATCGCACGACCAATGAGCAGTTCTTC. This translates into CASSVDRTTNEQFF.